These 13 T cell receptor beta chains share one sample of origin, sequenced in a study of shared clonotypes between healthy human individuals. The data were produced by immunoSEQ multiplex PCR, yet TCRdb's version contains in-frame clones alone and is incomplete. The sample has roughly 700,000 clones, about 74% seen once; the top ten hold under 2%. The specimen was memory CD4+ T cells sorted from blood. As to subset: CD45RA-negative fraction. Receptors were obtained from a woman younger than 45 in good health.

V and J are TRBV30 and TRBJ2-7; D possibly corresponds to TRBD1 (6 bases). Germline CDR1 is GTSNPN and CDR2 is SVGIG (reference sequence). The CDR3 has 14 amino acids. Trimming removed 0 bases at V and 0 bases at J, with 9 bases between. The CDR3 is CAWSVQGGSYEQYF. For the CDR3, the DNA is TGTGCCTGGAGTGTTCAAGGGGGCTCCTACGAGCAGTACTTC.

CDR3 in DNA: TGCGCCAGCAGTTATAAGGGGGATGAGCAGTTCTTC. It is translated as CASSYKGDEQFF. The chain uses TRBV5-1 and TRBJ2-1, with a weak D call TRBD1 (6 bases). V dropped 5 bases and J dropped 8 bases, with 11 bases sitting between them. Germline CDR1 is SGHRS and CDR2 is YFSETQ. The CDR3 totals 12 residues.

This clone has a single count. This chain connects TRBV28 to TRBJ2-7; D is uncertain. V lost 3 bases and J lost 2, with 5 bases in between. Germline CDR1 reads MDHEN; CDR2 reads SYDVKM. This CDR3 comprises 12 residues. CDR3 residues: CASSLSPYEQYF. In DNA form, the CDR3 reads TGTGCCAGCAGTTTGAGCCCCTACGAGCAGTACTTC.

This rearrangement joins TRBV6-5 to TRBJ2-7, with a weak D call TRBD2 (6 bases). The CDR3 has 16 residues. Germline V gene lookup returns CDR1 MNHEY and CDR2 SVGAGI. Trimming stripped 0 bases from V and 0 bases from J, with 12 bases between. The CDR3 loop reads CASSYSSGGGSYEQYF. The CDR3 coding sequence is TGTGCCAGCAGTTACTCTAGCGGAGGAGGCTCCTACGAGCAGTACTTC.

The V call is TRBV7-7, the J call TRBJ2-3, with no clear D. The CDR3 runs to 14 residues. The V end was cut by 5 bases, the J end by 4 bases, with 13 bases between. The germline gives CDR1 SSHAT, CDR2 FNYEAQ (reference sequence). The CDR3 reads CASSPQRESDTQYF. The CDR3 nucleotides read TGTGCCAGCAGCCCCCAGCGAGAATCAGATACGCAGTATTTT.

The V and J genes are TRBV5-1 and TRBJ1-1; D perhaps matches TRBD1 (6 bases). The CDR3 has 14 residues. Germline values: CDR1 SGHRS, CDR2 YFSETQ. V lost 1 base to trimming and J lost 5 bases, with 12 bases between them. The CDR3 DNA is TGCGCCAGCAGCTTGCAGGGGTCGGATACTGAAGCTTTCTTT. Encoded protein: CASSLQGSDTEAFF.

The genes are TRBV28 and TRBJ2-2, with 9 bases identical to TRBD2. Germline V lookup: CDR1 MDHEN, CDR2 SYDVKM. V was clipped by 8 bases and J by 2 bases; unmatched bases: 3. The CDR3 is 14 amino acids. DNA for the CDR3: TGTGCCAGCTATAGCGGGGGAAACACCGGGGAGCTGTTTTTT. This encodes CASYSGGNTGELFF.

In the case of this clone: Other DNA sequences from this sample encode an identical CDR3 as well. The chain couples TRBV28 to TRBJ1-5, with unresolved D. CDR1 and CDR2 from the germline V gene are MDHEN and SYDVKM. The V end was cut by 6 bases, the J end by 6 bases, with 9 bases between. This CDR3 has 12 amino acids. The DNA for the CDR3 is TGTGCCAGCAGCCCCTATCGTCAGCCCCAGCATTTT. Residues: CASSPYRQPQHF.

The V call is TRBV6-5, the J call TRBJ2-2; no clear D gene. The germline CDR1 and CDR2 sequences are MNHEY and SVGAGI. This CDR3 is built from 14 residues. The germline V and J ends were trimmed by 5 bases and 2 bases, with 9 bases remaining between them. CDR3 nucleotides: TGTGCCAGCAGTGGGGTAGTTAACACCGGGGAGCTGTTTTTT. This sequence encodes CASSGVVNTGELFF.

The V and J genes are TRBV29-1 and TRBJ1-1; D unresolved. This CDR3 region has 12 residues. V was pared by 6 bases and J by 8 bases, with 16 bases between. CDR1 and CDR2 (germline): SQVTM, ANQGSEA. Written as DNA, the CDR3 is TGCAGCGTGGGCCGGGGTGGCGAAGAAGCTTTCTTT. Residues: CSVGRGGEEAFF.

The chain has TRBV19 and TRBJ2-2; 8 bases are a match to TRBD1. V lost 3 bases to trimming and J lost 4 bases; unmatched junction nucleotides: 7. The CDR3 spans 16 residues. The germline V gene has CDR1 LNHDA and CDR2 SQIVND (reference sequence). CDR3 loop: CASSINGQGRTGELFF. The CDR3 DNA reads TGTGCCAGTAGTATCAACGGACAGGGTCGCACCGGGGAGCTGTTTTTT.

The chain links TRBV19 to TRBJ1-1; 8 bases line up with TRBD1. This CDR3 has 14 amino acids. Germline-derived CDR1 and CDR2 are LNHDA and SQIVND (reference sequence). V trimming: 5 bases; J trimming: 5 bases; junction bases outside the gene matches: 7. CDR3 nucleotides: TGTGCCAGTAGTGAACAGGGGGGACGTACTGAAGCTTTCTTT. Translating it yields CASSEQGGRTEAFF.

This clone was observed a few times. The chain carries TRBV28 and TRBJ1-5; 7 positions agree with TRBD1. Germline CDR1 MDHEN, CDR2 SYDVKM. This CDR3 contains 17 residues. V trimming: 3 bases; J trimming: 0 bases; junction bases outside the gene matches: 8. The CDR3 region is CASSFAGGQYSNQPQHF. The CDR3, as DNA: TGTGCCAGCAGTTTCGCCGGGGGACAGTATAGCAATCAGCCCCAGCATTTT.